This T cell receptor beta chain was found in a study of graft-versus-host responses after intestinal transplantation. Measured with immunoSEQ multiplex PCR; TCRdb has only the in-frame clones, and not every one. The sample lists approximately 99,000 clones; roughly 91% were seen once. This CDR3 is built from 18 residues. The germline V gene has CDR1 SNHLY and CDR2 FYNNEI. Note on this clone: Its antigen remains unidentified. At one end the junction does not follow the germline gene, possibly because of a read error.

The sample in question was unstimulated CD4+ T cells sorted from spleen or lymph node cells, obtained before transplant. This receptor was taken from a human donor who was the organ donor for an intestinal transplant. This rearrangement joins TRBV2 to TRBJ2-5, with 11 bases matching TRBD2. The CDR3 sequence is CASSERLAGGRVGEAQYF. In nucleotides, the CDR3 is TGTGCCAGCAGTGAACGGCTAGCGGGGGGCAGAGTCGGAGAGGCCCAGTACTTC. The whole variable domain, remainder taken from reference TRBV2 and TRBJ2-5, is EPEVTQTPSHQVTQMGQEVILRCVPISNHLYFYWYRQILGQKVEFLVSFYNNEISEKSEIFDDQFSVERPDGSNFTLKIRSTKLEDSAMYFCASSERLAGGRVGEAQYFGPGTRLLVL.